These 5 T cell receptor beta chains were all obtained from the same sample, sequenced in a study of human T cells and chemical hapten exposure. From the RACE reads, TCRdb called clonotypes with MiXCR, one entry per CDR3 protein. This sample has about 81,000 distinct CDR3 sequences, with 7.5% to 9.5% found just once. Described time point: patch test 1, 2 weeks after DPC sensitization. Documented treatment: therapeutic diphenylcyclopropenone sensitization with weekly scalp DPC. Source: whole blood, taken in connection with sensitization to the hapten diphenylcyclopropenone (DPC). The origin of the receptors is a woman in her twenties or thirties with alopecia areata. Some clones in this sample may be carry-over from other donors' samples.

This clonotype has at least ten counts. J is TRBJ2-5 and V is TRBV5-1; a possible D gene is TRBD2 (6 bases). The CDR3 consists of 14 residues. Trimming shortened V by 3 bases and J by 2 bases, and 11 bases separated the two germline ends. CDR1 and CDR2 (germline): SGHRS, YFSETQ. CDR3 DNA sequence: TGCGCCAGCAGCTCCCTAGGGACTCAAGAGACCCAGTACTTC. Protein product: CASSSLGTQETQYF.

In this sample, this clonotype turned up many times. V is TRBV10-3 and J is TRBJ2-5; unclear D gene. The CDR3 length is 14 residues. The germline gives CDR1 ENHRY, CDR2 SYGVKD. V lost 3 bases, J lost 4 bases, and 12 bases lay in between. The CDR3 DNA follows: TGTGCCATCAGTGATCCTCGGCCAGGAGAGACCCAGTACTTC. The encoded protein is CAISDPRPGETQYF.

This clonotype was counted many times. Germline is not matched at one junction end, which may reflect a read error. The chain couples TRBV12-3 or TRBV12-4 to TRBJ1-6; unclear D gene. The CDR3 has 12 amino acids. This CDR3 reads CASSLKGSPLHF. The CDR3 nucleotides are TGCGCCAGCAGCTTGAAAGGTTCACCCCTCCACTTT.

This clonotype was found a few times. This chain uses TRBV5-4 with TRBJ1-1; D is unclear. V was shortened by 2 bases and J by 0 bases, with 14 bases between the two germline ends. CDR3 length: 16 amino acids. CDR1 and CDR2 (germline): SGHNT, YYREEE (reference sequence). CDR3 residues: CASSLTFSALNTEAFF. Here the CDR3 DNA reads TGTGCCAGCAGCTTAACCTTTTCGGCGTTGAACACTGAAGCTTTCTTT. Filled out from reference TRBV5-4 and TRBJ1-1, the complete variable domain reads ETGVTQSPTHLIKTRGQQVTLRCSSQSGHNTVSWYQQALGQGPQFIFQYYREEENGRGNFPPRFSGLQFPNYSSELNVNALELDDSALYLCASSLTFSALNTEAFFGQGTRLTVV.

This clonotype was observed many times. The chain carries TRBV7-9 and TRBJ1-1, with D hard to call. CDR3 size: 14 residues. Germline CDR1 and CDR2: SEHNR and FQNEAQ (reference sequence). Between the trimmed V and J ends, which lost 1 base and 5 bases, there was a span of 11 bases. The CDR3 DNA reads TGTGCCAGCAGCTTAGGAGCCGAGGTGACTGAAGCTTTCTTT. Its translation is CASSLGAEVTEAFF.